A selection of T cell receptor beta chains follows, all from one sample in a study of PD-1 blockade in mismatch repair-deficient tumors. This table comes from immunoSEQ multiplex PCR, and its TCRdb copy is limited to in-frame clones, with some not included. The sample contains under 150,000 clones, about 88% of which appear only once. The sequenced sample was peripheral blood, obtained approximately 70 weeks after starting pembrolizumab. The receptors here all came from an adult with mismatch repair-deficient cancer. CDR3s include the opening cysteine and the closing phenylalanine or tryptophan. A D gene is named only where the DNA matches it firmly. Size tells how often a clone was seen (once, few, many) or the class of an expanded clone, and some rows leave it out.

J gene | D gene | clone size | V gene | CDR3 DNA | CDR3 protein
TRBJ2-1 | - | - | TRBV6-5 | TGTGCCAGCAGTTACGACCCGGGAACGGGGAACAATGAGCAGTTCTTC | CASSYDPGTGNNEQFF
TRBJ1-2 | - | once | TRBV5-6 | TGTGCCAGCAGCCTGCCCGACAGATTCTATGGCTACACCTTC | CASSLPDRFYGYTF
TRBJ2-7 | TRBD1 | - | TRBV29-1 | TGCAGCGTTGGAGGGGACAGGGGGCACTACGAGCAGTACTTC | CSVGGDRGHYEQYF
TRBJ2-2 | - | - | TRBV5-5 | TGTGCCAGCAGCTTGGGGGCAGGGCCCGGGGAGCTGTTTTTT | CASSLGAGPGELFF
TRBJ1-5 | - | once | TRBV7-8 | TGTGCCAGCAGCCCAGGGAGTCAGCCCCAGCATTTT | CASSPGSQPQHF
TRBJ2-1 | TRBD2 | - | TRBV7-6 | TGTGCCAGCAGCAACGAACTAGCGGGAGGCTACAATGAGCAGTTCTTC | CASSNELAGGYNEQFF
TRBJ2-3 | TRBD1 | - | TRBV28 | TGTGCCAGCAGCCCGGACAGGGAGGATGCTACGCAGTATTTT | CASSPDREDATQYF
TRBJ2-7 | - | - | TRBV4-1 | TGCGCCAGCAGTACTCAGGGGCGACCCTACGAGCAGTACTTC | CASSTQGRPYEQYF
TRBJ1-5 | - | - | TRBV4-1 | TGCGCCAGCAGCCGGAACCGGGACAACAATCAGCCCCAGCATTTT | CASSRNRDNNQPQHF
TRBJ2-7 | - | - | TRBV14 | TGTGCCAGCAGCCACACAGTCTACGAGCAGTACTTC | CASSHTVYEQYF
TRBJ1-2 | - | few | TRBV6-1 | TGTGCCAGCAGTGAAAGTGGCACCGGACAGAGCTATGGCTACACCTTC | CASSESGTGQSYGYTF
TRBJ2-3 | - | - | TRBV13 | TGTGCCAGCAGCTTAGGCGCAGATACGCAGTATTTT | CASSLGADTQYF
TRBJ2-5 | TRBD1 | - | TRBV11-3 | TGTGCCAGCAGCTTAGGGGACAGCCAGGGAGAGACCCAGTACTTC | CASSLGDSQGETQYF
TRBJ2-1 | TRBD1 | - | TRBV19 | TGTGCCAGTAGTAGGACAGGGAATACGTACAATGAGCAGTTCTTC | CASSRTGNTYNEQFF
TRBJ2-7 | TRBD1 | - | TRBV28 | TGTGCCAGTCACAGGGGCTCCCACTACGAGCAGTACTTC | CASHRGSHYEQYF
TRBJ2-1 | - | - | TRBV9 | TGTGCCAGCAGCAAAACTAGCCGCCATGAGCAGTTCTTC | CASSKTSRHEQFF
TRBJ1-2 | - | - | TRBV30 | TGTGCCTGGAGTACGGAAAACTATGGCTACACCTTC | CAWSTENYGYTF
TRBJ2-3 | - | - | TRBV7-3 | TGTGCCAGCAGCTTCCGGAGTGGTGCTGGGGATACGCAGTATTTT | CASSFRSGAGDTQYF
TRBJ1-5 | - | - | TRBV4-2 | TGTGCCAGCAGCCAAGATGGGTACACTAGCAATCAGCCCCAGCATTTT | CASSQDGYTSNQPQHF
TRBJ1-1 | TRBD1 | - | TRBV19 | TGTGCCAGTAGTATCAACAGGGGGAAGACTGAAGCTTTCTTT | CASSINRGKTEAFF
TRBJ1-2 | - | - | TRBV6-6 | TGTGCCAGCAGTTACTCAACTGGGGGCTATGGCTACACCTTC | CASSYSTGGYGYTF
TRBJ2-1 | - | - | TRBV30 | TGTGCCTGGAGTGTCCCCCTCTCCCGGAGTTACAATGAGCAGTTCTTC | CAWSVPLSRSYNEQFF
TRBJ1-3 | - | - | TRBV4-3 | TGCGCCAGCAGCACCGGAGGGCTTGGAAACACCATATATTTT | CASSTGGLGNTIYF
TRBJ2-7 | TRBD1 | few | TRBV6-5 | TGTGCCAGCAGCCTAGGGACAGCACAGTACTTC | CASSLGTAQYF
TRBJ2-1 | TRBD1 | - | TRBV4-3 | TGCGCCAGCAGCCTAGGGACAGGGGGGTACAATGAGCAGTTCTTC | CASSLGTGGYNEQFF
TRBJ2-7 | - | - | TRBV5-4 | TGTGCCAGCAGCTTCAGGGGTTACGAGCAGTACTTC | CASSFRGYEQYF
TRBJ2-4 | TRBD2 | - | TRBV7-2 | TGTGCCAGCAGCAGGGGACTAGCGGGAGTCGACATTCAGTACTTC | CASSRGLAGVDIQYF
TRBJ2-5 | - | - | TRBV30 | TGTGCCTGGAGTGTACTGGGGGTGGGGGGGACCCAGTACTTC | CAWSVLGVGGTQYF
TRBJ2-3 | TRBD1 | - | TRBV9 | TGTGCCAGCAGCGCAAGGGACAGGATGGGGGTTGGTACGCAGTATTTT | CASSARDRMGVGTQYF
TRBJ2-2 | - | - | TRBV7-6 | TGTGCCAGCAGCTTAGCCTACTCGTCTCCGGGGGAGCTGTTTTTT | CASSLAYSSPGELFF
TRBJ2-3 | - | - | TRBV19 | TGTGCCAGTAGTAACTCTCAGGGCACAGATACGCAGTATTTT | CASSNSQGTDTQYF
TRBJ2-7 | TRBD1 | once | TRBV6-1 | TGTGCCAGCAGTGGTAAAGTCAGGACAGGGGTCTACGAGCAGTACTTC | CASSGKVRTGVYEQYF
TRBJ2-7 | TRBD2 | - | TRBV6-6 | TGTGCCAGCAGTTACCTGGGGAGGGTGTGGGAGCAGTACTTC | CASSYLGRVWEQYF
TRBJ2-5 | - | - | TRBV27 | TGTGCCAGCAGTCCCAACCAAGAGGCCCAGTACTTC | CASSPNQEAQYF
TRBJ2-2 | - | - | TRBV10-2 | TGCGCCAGCACCCCGAACACCGGGGAGCTGTTTTTT | CASTPNTGELFF
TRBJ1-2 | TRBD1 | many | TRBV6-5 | TGTGCCAGCAGACCCCCGGGACAGGAGATGAATGGCTACACCTTC | CASRPPGQEMNGYTF
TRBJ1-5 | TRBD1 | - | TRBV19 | TGTGCCAGTAGTATCGGACAGGGAGGTCAGCCCCAGCATTTT | CASSIGQGGQPQHF
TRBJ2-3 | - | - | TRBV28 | TGTGCCAGCAGTTTGGGGGACGGCCCAGATACGCAGTATTTT | CASSLGDGPDTQYF